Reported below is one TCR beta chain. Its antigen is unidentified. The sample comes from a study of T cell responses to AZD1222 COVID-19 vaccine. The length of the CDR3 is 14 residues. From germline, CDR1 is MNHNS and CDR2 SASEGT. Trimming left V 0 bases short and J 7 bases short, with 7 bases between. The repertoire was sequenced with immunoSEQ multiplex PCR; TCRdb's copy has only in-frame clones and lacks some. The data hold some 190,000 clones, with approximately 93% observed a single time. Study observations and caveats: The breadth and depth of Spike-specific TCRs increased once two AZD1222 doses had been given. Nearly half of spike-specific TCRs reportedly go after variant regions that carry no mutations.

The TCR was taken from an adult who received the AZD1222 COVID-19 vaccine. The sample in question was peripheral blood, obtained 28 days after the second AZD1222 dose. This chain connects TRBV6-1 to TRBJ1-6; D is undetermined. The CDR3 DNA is TGTGCCAGCAGTGAAGCGGTCCCCAATTCACCCCTCCACTTT. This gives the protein CASSEAVPNSPLHF.